These 29 T cell receptor beta chains share one sample of origin, sequenced in a study of PD-L1 blockade in urothelial cancer. Here immunoSEQ multiplex PCR was the method, and the copy in TCRdb shows in-frame clones only, minus some. Here the sample spans around 53,000 clones, over 75% being singletons. Specimen: PBMCs, collected around atezolizumab (anti-PD-L1) treatment. Receptors were obtained from a man aged 40-55 years with urothelial cancer.

The CDR3 DNA reads TGTGCCAGCAGCGTGAGGCCTCCTACGGTTAGCATATCATACGAGCAGTACTTC. Residues: CASSVRPPTVSISYEQYF. The chain is built from TRBV27 and TRBJ2-7; no reliable D call. CDR1 and CDR2 (germline): MNHEY, SMNVEV (reference sequence). V gave up 6 bases and J gave up 4 bases, with 28 bases separating them. The CDR3 loop spans 18 amino acids.

In DNA form, the CDR3 reads TGTGCCAGCAGCTTAACCGGGGCTAATGAAAAACTGTTTTTT. Protein: CASSLTGANEKLFF. This sequence joins TRBV11-1 and TRBJ1-4; D gene uncertain. V was clipped by 2 bases and J by 3 bases, with 7 bases between them. Germline V gene data show CDR1 as SGHAT and CDR2 as FQDESV (reference sequence). CDR3 size: 14 residues.

CDR3 coding DNA: TGTGCCAGCAGCTTTCCCGGGACAGGGGGTAAGAACACTGAAGCTTTCTTT. Its protein is CASSFPGTGGKNTEAFF. The V and J genes are TRBV11-3 and TRBJ1-1; 11 nucleotides line up with TRBD1. The J segment lost 1 base and the V segment lost 3 bases, leaving 7 bases of the junction unmatched. Germline-derived CDR1 and CDR2 are SGHNT and YENEEA. The CDR3 extends over 17 amino acids. Using reference TRBV11-3 and TRBJ1-1 for the parts outside the CDR3, the full variable domain is EAGVVQSPRYKIIEKKQPVAFWCNPISGHNTLYWYLQNLGQGPELLIRYENEEAVDDSQLPKDRFSAERLKGVDSTLKIQPAELGDSAVYLCASSFPGTGGKNTEAFFGQGTRLTVV.

This chain joins TRBV30 and TRBJ2-1; 10 bases map to TRBD1. J was trimmed by 4 bases and V by 4 bases; bases with no gene match: 7. Looked up from germline, CDR1 is GTSNPN and CDR2 is SVGIG (reference sequence). The CDR3 totals 15 residues. The CDR3 loop is CAWTTGTGVYNEQFF. The CDR3 DNA sequence: TGTGCCTGGACAACCGGGACAGGGGTATACAATGAGCAGTTCTTC. Based on the CDR3 plus reference TRBV30 and TRBJ2-1, the full variable domain is SQTIHQWPATLVQPVGSPLSLECTVEGTSNPNLYWYRQAAGRGLQLLFYSVGIGQISSEVPQNLSASRPQDRQFILSSKKLLLSDSGFYLCAWTTGTGVYNEQFFGPGTRLTVL.

This rearrangement joins TRBV10-3 to TRBJ2-5, with a tentative D call TRBD1 (5 bases). Germline CDR1 is ENHRY and CDR2 is SYGVKD. This CDR3 spans 14 amino acids. The V end lost 0 bases, the J end lost 5 bases, and 10 bases lay between the germline ends. The CDR3 nucleotides are TGTGCCATCAGTGAGTCGCAGGGCTTGGAGACCCAGTACTTC. Amino acids: CAISESQGLETQYF.

The J gene is TRBJ2-3, the V gene TRBV7-3; D may be TRBD2 (5 bases). CDR1 and CDR2 (germline): SGHTA, FQGTGA. The CDR3 sequence is 15 residues long. V was cut by 5 bases and J by 2 bases, with 14 bases left in between. This CDR3 reads CASSRGSGPTDTQYF. In DNA form, the CDR3 reads TGTGCCAGCAGCCGCGGGTCCGGCCCCACAGATACGCAGTATTTT.

The chain carries TRBV19 and TRBJ2-1; D perhaps matches TRBD1 (7 bases). The germline gives CDR1 LNHDA, CDR2 SQIVND (reference sequence). V lost 3 bases, J lost 6 bases, and 18 bases lay in between. The CDR3 loop spans 16 amino acids. CDR3 sequence: CASSMRTQQGGNEQFF. CDR3 coding DNA: TGTGCCAGTAGTATGAGGACCCAGCAGGGGGGCAATGAGCAGTTCTTC.

CDR3 nucleotides: TGTGCCTGGAGTAAAGGCGAGATCGAGGGAGAACTGTTTTTT. Its translation is CAWSKGEIEGELFF. The chain has TRBV30 and TRBJ1-4; D is uncertain. The V and J ends lost 2 bases and 12 bases respectively, with 19 bases between them. CDR1 is GTSNPN, CDR2 SVGIG, per germline (reference sequence). The CDR3 covers 14 residues.

The chain couples TRBV7-2 to TRBJ2-7; perhaps TRBD2 as D (5 bases). CDR3 length equals 14 residues. Trimming cost V 3 bases and J 0 bases, with 9 bases left between them. CDR1 and CDR2 (germline): SGHTA, FQGNSA. The CDR3 DNA reads as TGTGCCAGCAGCTTCGGTGGGAGCTCCTACGAGCAGTACTTC. Translating gives CASSFGGSSYEQYF.

This chain links TRBV5-1 with TRBJ2-2; no clear D gene. V was cut by 0 bases and J by 5 bases, with 8 bases left in between. The CDR3 totals 14 residues. The germline V gene has CDR1 SGHRS and CDR2 YFSETQ. The CDR3, as DNA: TGCGCCAGCAGCTTGGGAGGCCAGACCGGGGAGCTGTTTTTT. Protein sequence: CASSLGGQTGELFF. The whole variable domain, filled in from reference TRBV5-1 and TRBJ2-2, reads KAGVTQTPRYLIKTRGQQVTLSCSPISGHRSVSWYQQTPGQGLQFLFEYFSETQRNKGNFPGRFSGRQFSNSRSEMNVSTLELGDSALYLCASSLGGQTGELFFGEGSRLTVL.

J is TRBJ2-2 and V is TRBV27; a possible D gene is TRBD1 (5 bases). CDR3 length: 13 amino acids. With 5 bases removed from V and 4 bases from J, the gap between germline ends came to 8 bases. Germline V gene data show CDR1 as MNHEY and CDR2 as SMNVEV (reference sequence). CDR3 loop: CASSRTSTGELFF. DNA of the CDR3: TGTGCCAGCAGTAGGACATCCACCGGGGAGCTGTTTTTT.

CDR3 DNA sequence: TGTGCCAGCAGCTTAGATCGGACAAGGAGTTATGGCTACACCTTC. The encoded protein is CASSLDRTRSYGYTF. The chain has TRBV11-2 and TRBJ1-2, with a weak D call TRBD1 (5 bases). The germline gives CDR1 SGHAT, CDR2 FQNNGV. Trimming stripped 0 bases from V and 5 bases from J, with 13 bases between. This CDR3 has 15 residues.

The V gene is TRBV6-1, the J gene TRBJ1-5; maybe TRBD1 (5 bases). The CDR3 spans 14 residues. Trimming removed 3 bases from V and 7 bases from J, with 13 bases in between. CDR1 is MNHNS, CDR2 SASEGT, per germline. CDR3 DNA sequence: TGTGCCAGCAGTGACAGGGCGAACGGACAGCCCCAGCATTTT. Its translation is CASSDRANGQPQHF.

This rearrangement joins TRBV2 to TRBJ2-3; D is unclear. CDR3 length: 15 amino acids. Trimming left V 8 bases short and J 0 bases short, with 15 bases between. The germline V gene has CDR1 SNHLY and CDR2 FYNNEI. CDR3 sequence: CASLGSRYSTDTQYF. The CDR3 coding sequence is TGTGCCAGCCTCGGTAGCAGATATAGCACAGATACGCAGTATTTT.

The chain carries TRBV19 and TRBJ2-2; possible D gene TRBD2, 7 bases. The CDR3 totals 17 residues. Trimming removed 7 bases at V and 4 bases at J, with 22 bases between. CDR1 is LNHDA and CDR2 is SQIVND in the germline V gene (reference sequence). CDR3 loop: CASTNILTGRGTGELFF. As DNA, the CDR3 is TGTGCCAGTACCAACATTTTAACAGGGAGGGGCACCGGGGAGCTGTTTTTT.

A few counts support this clone. The V and J genes are TRBV7-2 and TRBJ2-4; 9 bases are a match to TRBD2. CDR1 SGHTA and CDR2 FQGNSA come from the germline V gene. J lost 0 bases, V lost 5 bases, and 5 bases had no gene match. There are 16 residues in the CDR3. CDR3 bases: TGTGCCAGCAGCCATAGCGGGAGCTTAGCCAAAAACATTCAGTACTTC. Protein: CASSHSGSLAKNIQYF.

CDR3 sequence: CAWSVGDRVGGYTF. In nucleotides, the CDR3 is TGTGCCTGGAGTGTCGGGGACAGGGTTGGAGGCTACACCTTC. The chain carries TRBV30 and TRBJ1-2; 9 bases fit TRBD1. V was clipped by 0 bases and J by 8 bases; unmatched bases: 7. CDR3 size: 14 residues. The germline CDR1 and CDR2 sequences are GTSNPN and SVGIG (reference sequence).

V and J are TRBV7-3 and TRBJ2-2, with D maybe TRBD2 (6 bases). The CDR3 consists of 16 residues. V lost 5 bases and J lost 0, with 13 bases in between. Per germline, CDR1 SGHTA and CDR2 FQGTGA. The CDR3 bases are TGTGCCAGCAGCCGTGCGGGACCCACGAACACCGGGGAGCTGTTTTTT. Translation: CASSRAGPTNTGELFF.

The sample holds one count of this clone. This chain uses TRBV7-3 with TRBJ2-3, with 9 bases that match TRBD2. J was trimmed by 0 bases and V by 5 bases; bases with no gene match: 6. The germline V gene encodes CDR1 SGHTA and CDR2 FQGTGA. The CDR3 has 16 amino acids. The CDR3: CASSLGLAQSTDTQYF. DNA of the CDR3: TGTGCCAGCAGCCTAGGACTAGCGCAAAGCACAGATACGCAGTATTTT.

The chain recombines TRBV9 with TRBJ1-1, with TRBD1 identical over 7 bases. Germline CDR1 reads SGDLS; CDR2 reads YYNGEE. CDR3 size: 17 residues. V was pared by 3 bases and J by 7 bases, with 18 bases of the junction left unmatched. The CDR3 nucleotides read TGTGCCAGCAGCGGTGGACAGCAGGGGACAGCAGCCCTTGAAGCTTTCTTT. This sequence encodes CASSGGQQGTAALEAFF.

This clone was picked up a small number of times. The rearrangement joins TRBV6-5 to TRBJ2-7; 15 nucleotides line up with TRBD2. V shed 4 bases, J shed 6 bases, and the junction held 4 bases outside the gene matches. From germline, CDR1 is MNHEY and CDR2 SVGAGI. CDR3 length equals 15 residues. CDR3 sequence: CASSSGTSGRTEQYF. The CDR3 DNA sequence: TGTGCCAGCAGTTCGGGGACTAGCGGGAGGACCGAGCAGTACTTC.

The V gene is TRBV6-5, the J gene TRBJ1-2; weak D call: TRBD1 (5 bases). Looked up from germline, CDR1 is MNHEY and CDR2 is SVGAGI. V was clipped by 0 bases and J by 8 bases, with 13 bases between them. CDR3 length equals 14 residues. The CDR3 here is CASSYSGRDSGYTF. In DNA form, the CDR3 reads TGTGCCAGCAGTTACTCCGGCAGGGATTCCGGCTACACCTTC.

A word on this clone: Sequence at one end of the junction differs from germline and may be a read error. This sequence joins TRBV19 and TRBJ2-1, with D possibly being TRBD2 (5 bases). The CDR3 is 16 residues long. Germline V gene sequence: CDR1 LNHDA, CDR2 SQIVND (reference sequence). CDR3 bases: TGTGCCAGTAGTTTAGACGGCGCGGGTGGTAGGAATGAGCAGTTCTTC. Translating gives CASSLDGAGGRNEQFF.

This sequence joins TRBV7-9 and TRBJ2-7; 9 bases align to TRBD1. CDR3 length: 15 amino acids. V lost 5 bases and J lost 6; bases outside the gene matches: 11. CDR1 and CDR2 from the germline V gene are SEHNR and FQNEAQ (reference sequence). As DNA, the CDR3 is TGTGCCAGCAGCCTGGGTGGGACAGGGTCCCCCGAGCAGTACTTC. Protein: CASSLGGTGSPEQYF.

This sequence joins TRBV7-8 and TRBJ2-1; no firm D call. Germline V lookup: CDR1 SGHVS, CDR2 FQNEAQ. Between the trimmed V and J ends, which lost 2 bases and 6 bases, there was a span of 8 bases. The CDR3 sequence is 13 residues long. CDR3 protein: CASSLIIANEQFF. The CDR3 nucleotides read TGTGCCAGCAGCTTAATAATAGCCAATGAGCAGTTCTTC.

The chain combines TRBV28 with TRBJ1-2; TRBD1 matches 8 bases. The J segment lost 8 bases and the V segment lost 5 bases, leaving 7 bases of the junction unmatched. The germline V gene has CDR1 MDHEN and CDR2 SYDVKM. The CDR3 totals 13 residues. CDR3: CASSLIDRGGYTF. For the CDR3, the DNA is TGTGCCAGCAGTCTCATAGACAGGGGCGGCTACACCTTC.

V and J are TRBV7-8 and TRBJ2-2, with D perhaps matching TRBD1 (5 bases). The ends were cut back, 3 bases at V and 0 bases at J, with 5 bases in the middle. The CDR3 sequence is 14 residues long. From germline, CDR1 is SGHVS and CDR2 FQNEAQ. CDR3: CASSFRANTGELFF. DNA of the CDR3: TGTGCCAGCAGCTTCAGGGCGAACACCGGGGAGCTGTTTTTT. Filled out from reference TRBV7-8 and TRBJ2-2, the complete variable domain reads GAGVSQSPRYKVAKRGQDVALRCDPISGHVSLFWYQQALGQGPEFLTYFQNEAQLDKSGLPSDRFFAERPEGSVSTLKIQRTQQEDSAVYLCASSFRANTGELFFGEGSRLTVL.

This clone was seen a single time. The chain links TRBV28 to TRBJ2-1, with D perhaps TRBD2 (5 bases). This CDR3 has 16 amino acids. Germline V CDR1 and CDR2: MDHEN, SYDVKM. Trimming stripped 4 bases from V and 8 bases from J, with 21 bases between. This chain's CDR3 is CASSSPRLSQVDEQFF. CDR3 coding DNA: TGTGCCAGCAGTTCCCCGCGACTATCCCAGGTCGATGAGCAGTTCTTC.

This chain joins TRBV5-1 and TRBJ1-2; 7 positions match TRBD1. This CDR3 has 15 residues. J lost 8 bases, V lost 1 base, and 11 bases had no gene match. Germline V gene lookup returns CDR1 SGHRS and CDR2 YFSETQ. CDR3 sequence: CASSLSLGQEQGYTF. The CDR3 nucleotides read TGCGCCAGCAGCTTGAGTCTTGGACAGGAACAAGGCTACACCTTC. The full variable domain, completed using reference TRBV5-1 and TRBJ1-2, is KAGVTQTPRYLIKTRGQQVTLSCSPISGHRSVSWYQQTPGQGLQFLFEYFSETQRNKGNFPGRFSGRQFSNSRSEMNVSTLELGDSALYLCASSLSLGQEQGYTFGSGTRLTVV.